The T cell receptor beta chain under discussion was sequenced for a study of long-term antiretroviral therapy in people with HIV. Study-wide findings and caveats: Whichever time point was examined, clones expanded before ART dominated the repertoire.

Runs used v3.0 of the immunoSEQ assay and were done at survey level. The protocol was immunoSEQ multiplex PCR, while the TCRdb copy is restricted to in-frame clones and leaves out a portion. The data show fewer than 20,000 clones, 60% to 85% seen once. As concerns this clone: The antigen is unknown.

This CDR3 spans 15 amino acids. V was cut by 1 base and J by 1 base, with 11 bases left in between. Germline V gene sequence: CDR1 SGHNT, CDR2 YENEEA. The receptor was isolated from a man aged 30 to 39 with HIV. The chain carries TRBV11-3 and TRBJ2-7; possibly TRBD1 for D (6 bases). This specimen consisted of unsorted PBMCs, obtained at the start of antiretroviral therapy. The CDR3: CASSLGRGPSYEQYF. As DNA, the CDR3 is TGTGCCAGCAGCTTAGGCAGGGGACCATCCTACGAGCAGTACTTC.